The rows below give T cell receptor beta chains drawn from one sample of a study of blood T cell repertoires in COVID-19. Profiling relied on immunoSEQ multiplex PCR, and the TCRdb table lists in-frame clones only, not all of them. Of roughly 400,000 clones in the sample, 70% to 90% were seen once. Sequenced input: PBMCs or T cells enriched from blood (not recorded which). The receptors stem from a woman between 18 and 30 years old who had been exposed to COVID-19. Each CDR3 is given with its conserved first and last residue. D genes are given only for firm matches.

TGTGCCAGCAGCTTAGGTCGAGGCAACCCTTACGAGCAGTACTTC	CASSLGRGNPYEQYF	.	TRBV7-8	TRBJ2-7
TGTGCCAGCAGCCCCTCGTGGGGGGAGGTCGAGCAGTACTTC	CASSPSWGEVEQYF	.	TRBV3-1/TRBV3-2	TRBJ2-7
TGTGCCAGCAGGGAGGACAGGTATAACTATGGCTACACCTTC	CASREDRYNYGYTF	TRBD1	TRBV28	TRBJ1-2
TGTGCCTGGAGAGGGACAGAAAATCAGCCCCAGCATTTT	CAWRGTENQPQHF	TRBD1	TRBV30	TRBJ1-5
TGCGCCAGCAGCCAAGCGGCTAGCGGGGGTCGAGAGCAGTACTTC	CASSQAASGGREQYF	TRBD2	TRBV4-1	TRBJ2-7
TGTGCCAGCAGTCCACAGGGGACCGGAAACACCATATATTTT	CASSPQGTGNTIYF	TRBD1	TRBV27	TRBJ1-3
TGTGCCAGCAGCCCCAGTCAGGGACTTCAGCCCCAGCATTTT	CASSPSQGLQPQHF	.	TRBV7-2	TRBJ1-5
TGTGCCAGCAGCTCCGGACTCGTCGAGGAGCAGTACTTC	CASSSGLVEEQYF	.	TRBV7-9	TRBJ2-7
TGTGCCAGCATAGCAGGGGGCCGGGAGACCCAGTACTTC	CASIAGGRETQYF	TRBD1	TRBV12-3/TRBV12-4	TRBJ2-5
TGTGCCAGCAGCGTAGGGACTAGCTTTACGAATGAGCAGTTCTTC	CASSVGTSFTNEQFF	TRBD2	TRBV9	TRBJ2-1
TGTGCCAGCAGCCAAGATACGCTAGCGGGGGGCTACAGCTCCTACAATGAGCAGTTCTTC	CASSQDTLAGGYSSYNEQFF	TRBD2	TRBV4-2	TRBJ2-1
TGCGCCAGCAGCCAAGAATCGGTTAGGGGATACTGGAACTATGGCTACACCTTC	CASSQESVRGYWNYGYTF	.	TRBV4-3	TRBJ1-2
TGCGCCAGTAGTTATAACTATGGCTACACCTTC	CASSYNYGYTF	.	TRBV4-1	TRBJ1-2
TGTGCCAGCAGCCAAGGGACAGGACAAGAGACCCAGTACTTC	CASSQGTGQETQYF	TRBD1	TRBV3-1/TRBV3-2	TRBJ2-5
TGTGCCAGCAGCGTTACTAGCGGGGGGGCCAAAAATACGCAGTATTTT	CASSVTSGGAKNTQYF	TRBD2	TRBV9	TRBJ2-3
TGTGCCAGCAGCCAAGGAGGTTACGAGCAGTACTTC	CASSQGGYEQYF	.	TRBV14	TRBJ2-7